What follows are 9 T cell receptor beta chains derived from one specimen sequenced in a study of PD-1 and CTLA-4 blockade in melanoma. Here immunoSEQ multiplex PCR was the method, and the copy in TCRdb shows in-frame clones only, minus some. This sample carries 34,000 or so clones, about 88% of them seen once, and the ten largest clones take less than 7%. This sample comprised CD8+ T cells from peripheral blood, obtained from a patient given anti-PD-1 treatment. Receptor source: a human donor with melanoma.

The CDR3 nucleotides are TGTGCCAGCAGCTTAACGGCCTCCTACGAGCAGTACTTC. Its protein product is CASSLTASYEQYF. This chain joins TRBV11-2 and TRBJ2-7; D remains unclear. Deletions cut 2 bases from V and 0 bases from J, with 5 bases between. CDR3 length equals 13 residues. Germline V CDR1 and CDR2: SGHAT, FQNNGV.

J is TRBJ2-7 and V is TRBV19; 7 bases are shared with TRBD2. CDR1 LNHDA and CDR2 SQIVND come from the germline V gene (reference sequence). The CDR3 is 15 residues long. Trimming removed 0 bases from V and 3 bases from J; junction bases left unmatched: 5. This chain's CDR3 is CASSIDLGLGYEQYF. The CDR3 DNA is TGTGCCAGTAGTATAGATCTCGGACTAGGCTACGAGCAGTACTTC. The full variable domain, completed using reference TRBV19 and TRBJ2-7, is DGGITQSPKYLFRKEGQNVTLSCEQNLNHDAMYWYRQDPGQGLRLIYYSQIVNDFQKGDIAEGYSVSREKKESFPLTVTSAQKNPTAFYLCASSIDLGLGYEQYFGPGTRLTVT.

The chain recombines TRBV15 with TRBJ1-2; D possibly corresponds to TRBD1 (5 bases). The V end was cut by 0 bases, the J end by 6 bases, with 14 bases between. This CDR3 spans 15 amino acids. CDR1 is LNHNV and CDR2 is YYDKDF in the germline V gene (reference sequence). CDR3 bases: TGTGCCACCAGCAGAGATTGGGACCTACGGGATGGCTACACCTTC. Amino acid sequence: CATSRDWDLRDGYTF. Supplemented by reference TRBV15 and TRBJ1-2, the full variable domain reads DAMVIQNPRYQVTQFGKPVTLSCSQTLNHNVMYWYQQKSSQAPKLLFHYYDKDFNNEADTPDNFQSRRPNTSFCFLDIRSPGLGDTAMYLCATSRDWDLRDGYTFGSGTRLTVV.

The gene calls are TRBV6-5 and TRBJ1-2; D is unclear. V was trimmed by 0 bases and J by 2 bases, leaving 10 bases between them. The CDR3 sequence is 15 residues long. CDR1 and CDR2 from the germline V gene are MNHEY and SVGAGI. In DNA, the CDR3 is TGTGCCAGCAGTTACTCGATTGGGCAGAACTATGGCTACACCTTC. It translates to CASSYSIGQNYGYTF.

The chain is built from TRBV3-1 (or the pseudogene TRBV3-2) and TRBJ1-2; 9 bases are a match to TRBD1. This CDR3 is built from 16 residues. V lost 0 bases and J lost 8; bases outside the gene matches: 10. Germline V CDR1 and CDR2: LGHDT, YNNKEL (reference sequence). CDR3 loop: CASSQDSPGQGGGYTF. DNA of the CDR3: TGTGCCAGCAGCCAAGACAGCCCGGGACAGGGAGGGGGCTACACCTTC.

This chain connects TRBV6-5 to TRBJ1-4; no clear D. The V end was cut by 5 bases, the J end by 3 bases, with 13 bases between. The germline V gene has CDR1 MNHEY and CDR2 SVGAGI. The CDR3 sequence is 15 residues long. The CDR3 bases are TGTGCCAGCAGTATTCGACCTGCAGCTAATGAAAAACTGTTTTTT. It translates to CASSIRPAANEKLFF.

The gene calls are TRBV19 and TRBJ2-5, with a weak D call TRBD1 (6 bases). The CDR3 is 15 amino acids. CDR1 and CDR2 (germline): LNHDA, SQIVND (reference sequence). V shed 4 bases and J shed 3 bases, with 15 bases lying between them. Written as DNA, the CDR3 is TGTGCCAGTAGTACCCCGGCCAGGGGAGAAGAGACCCAGTACTTC. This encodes CASSTPARGEETQYF.

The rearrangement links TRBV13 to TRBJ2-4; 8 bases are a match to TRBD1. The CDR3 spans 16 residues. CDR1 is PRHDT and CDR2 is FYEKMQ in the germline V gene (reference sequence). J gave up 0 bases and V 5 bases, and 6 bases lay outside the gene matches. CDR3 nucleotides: TGTGCCAGCAGCGATCGGACAGGGTCAGCCAAAAACATTCAGTACTTC. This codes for CASSDRTGSAKNIQYF.

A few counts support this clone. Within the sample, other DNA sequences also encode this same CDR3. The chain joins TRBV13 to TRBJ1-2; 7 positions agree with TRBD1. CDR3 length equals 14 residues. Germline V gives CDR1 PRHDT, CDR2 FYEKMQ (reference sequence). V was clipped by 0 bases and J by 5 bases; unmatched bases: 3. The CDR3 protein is CASSLGSGGYGYTF. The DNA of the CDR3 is TGTGCCAGCAGCTTAGGTTCAGGGGGTTATGGCTACACCTTC.